The source of this T cell receptor beta chain is a study of post-analysis software for immune sequencing data. The study, taken as a whole, reports: Controls had lower frequencies than patients of a few TRBV segments, which included TRBV5-6, TRBV5-1 and TRBV20-1. Multiple sclerosis patients showed significantly lower normalized Chao1 diversity than controls did.

Unique molecular identifiers were present in the TCR beta cDNA libraries. TCRdb reprocessed the PCR reads via MiXCR and lists one record per CDR3 protein. The table lists 450,000 to 700,000 distinct CDR3 sequences, roughly two fifths of them singletons, with 1.7% in the top ten. On this clonotype itself: Its matching antigen is unknown.

Germline assignment: CDR1 ENHRY and CDR2 SYGVKD. The CDR3 totals 13 residues. V lost 4 bases to trimming and J lost 10 bases, with 16 bases between them. Source material: blood. This chain uses TRBV10-3 with TRBJ1-1; TRBD1 is a possible D gene (5 bases). The origin of this receptor is a girl aged 10-17 years with multiple sclerosis. The CDR3: CAISVPGDLGAFF. In DNA, the CDR3 is TGTGCCATCAGTGTACCCGGGGACCTCGGAGCTTTCTTT.